This TCR beta chain was identified in a study of vaccination and CD4 T cells after COVID-19. The overall study: The authors exposed cells to overlapping spike peptides derived from SARS-CoV-2, HCoV-NL63, HCoV-OC43 and HCoV-229E.

This clonotype was counted only a few times. Antigen specificity is unknown. The Oncomine TCR Beta short-read assay was applied to DNA of cultured CD4+ T cells. Using the QIAamp micro DNA kit, genomic DNA was extracted from the CD4+ T cells that had been cultured. TCRdb fed the PCR reads into MiXCR, producing one record per CDR3 protein. The sample lists fewer than 15,000 distinct CDR3 sequences; about 74% were seen once. The germline gives CDR1 SGHTA, CDR2 FQGNSA. Trimming pared 3 bases from V and 0 bases from J, leaving 9 bases between. The CDR3 totals 15 residues. Sample treatment: approximately nine-day PBMC culture with coronavirus spike peptide pools or control peptides (ViraFEST assay). Positive PCR results dated from March to December 2020, before the US Alpha, Beta and Delta variants.

The V gene is TRBV7-2, the J gene TRBJ1-5; D remains unclear. The sequence came from a human donor who had recovered from COVID-19. Sequencing was carried out using CD4+ T cells from blood, cultured in vitro. The CDR3 loop reads CASSLRAYSNQPQHF. The DNA for the CDR3 is TGTGCCAGCAGCTTGAGGGCCTATAGCAATCAGCCCCAGCATTTT.